Listed below are T cell receptor beta chains from one sample, sequenced in a study of identifying expanded T cells in peripheral blood. TCRdb's table, derived via immunoSEQ multiplex PCR, lists solely in-frame clones and lacks some. The repertoire consists of 90,000 to 95,000 clones, with roughly 88% occurring once and the leading ten covering approximately 5.2%. The sequencing sample was made of blood. The receptors here all came from a person aged 18 to 75 in good health. Both conserved end residues are part of each CDR3. D genes are given only for firm matches. Not every row has a clone size; where given, it reads once, few, many or a size class.

len: 15
abundance: NA
v_gene: TRBV5-6
j_gene: TRBJ2-2
d_gene: TRBD1
CDR3aa: CASSPDRDSTGELFF

len: 15
abundance: NA
v_gene: TRBV27
j_gene: TRBJ1-1
d_gene: NA
CDR3aa: CASSLAPTKNTEAFF

len: 15
abundance: NA
v_gene: TRBV19
j_gene: TRBJ2-1
d_gene: TRBD2
CDR3aa: CASSRPPSGRGEQFF

len: 15
abundance: NA
v_gene: TRBV5-4
j_gene: TRBJ2-6
d_gene: NA
CDR3aa: CASSLESGGANVLTF

len: 14
abundance: few
v_gene: TRBV19
j_gene: TRBJ1-5
d_gene: TRBD1
CDR3aa: CASSTGTGVRPQHF

len: 18
abundance: NA
v_gene: TRBV5-4
j_gene: TRBJ2-3
d_gene: TRBD1
CDR3aa: CASSTGQGTEKGTDTQYF

len: 19
abundance: NA
v_gene: TRBV5-1
j_gene: TRBJ1-2
d_gene: NA
CDR3aa: CASSLGWRTQGTYNYGYTF

len: 13
abundance: NA
v_gene: TRBV11-2
j_gene: TRBJ2-1
d_gene: NA
CDR3aa: CASSTTLQNEQFF

len: 13
abundance: NA
v_gene: TRBV14
j_gene: TRBJ2-1
d_gene: NA
CDR3aa: CASSHEGYNEQFF

len: 14
abundance: NA
v_gene: TRBV7-9
j_gene: TRBJ2-4
d_gene: NA
CDR3aa: CASSLGSTGNIQYF

len: 14
abundance: NA
v_gene: TRBV10-3
j_gene: TRBJ1-1
d_gene: NA
CDR3aa: CAISAKRDGTEAFF

len: 17
abundance: NA
v_gene: TRBV9
j_gene: TRBJ1-1
d_gene: NA
CDR3aa: CASSVGFIIGENTEAFF

len: 13
abundance: NA
v_gene: TRBV18
j_gene: TRBJ1-1
d_gene: NA
CDR3aa: CASSAGRGTEAFF

len: 16
abundance: NA
v_gene: TRBV18
j_gene: TRBJ1-3
d_gene: NA
CDR3aa: CASSRREPGTGNTIYF

len: 12
abundance: few
v_gene: TRBV10-3
j_gene: TRBJ1-1
d_gene: NA
CDR3aa: CASTGGGTEAFF

len: 12
abundance: NA
v_gene: TRBV5-6
j_gene: TRBJ2-2
d_gene: NA
CDR3aa: CASSPYTGELFF

len: 12
abundance: few
v_gene: TRBV10-3
j_gene: TRBJ1-3
d_gene: TRBD1
CDR3aa: CASGQSGNTIYF

len: 16
abundance: NA
v_gene: TRBV5-4
j_gene: TRBJ2-1
d_gene: NA
CDR3aa: CASSSYTSYSYNEQFF

len: 15
abundance: NA
v_gene: TRBV4-3
j_gene: TRBJ1-2
d_gene: NA
CDR3aa: CASSQAGGGNYGYTF

len: 14
abundance: once
v_gene: TRBV4-1
j_gene: TRBJ1-3
d_gene: TRBD1
CDR3aa: CASSQGTGGDTIYF

len: 13
abundance: NA
v_gene: TRBV7-9
j_gene: TRBJ2-7
d_gene: NA
CDR3aa: CASSLAGSSEQYF

len: 16
abundance: NA
v_gene: TRBV2
j_gene: TRBJ2-7
d_gene: TRBD2
CDR3aa: CASSFRPPGGTGEQYF

len: 16
abundance: NA
v_gene: TRBV10-3
j_gene: TRBJ1-1
d_gene: NA
CDR3aa: CAISPADGGYGTEAFF

len: 13
abundance: once
v_gene: TRBV2
j_gene: TRBJ1-2
d_gene: NA
CDR3aa: CASSEIENQGYTF

len: 14
abundance: NA
v_gene: TRBV10-3
j_gene: TRBJ2-7
d_gene: TRBD1
CDR3aa: CAISESQGNYEQYF

len: 14
abundance: NA
v_gene: TRBV2
j_gene: TRBJ1-5
d_gene: NA
CDR3aa: CASSLQGGNQPQHF

len: 16
abundance: few
v_gene: TRBV9
j_gene: TRBJ2-2
d_gene: NA
CDR3aa: CASSVEAPGITGELFF

len: 15
abundance: NA
v_gene: TRBV6-5
j_gene: TRBJ1-3
d_gene: NA
CDR3aa: CASSYRAGSGNTIYF

len: 15
abundance: NA
v_gene: TRBV9
j_gene: TRBJ1-3
d_gene: NA
CDR3aa: CASSPATSSGNTIYF

len: 13
abundance: NA
v_gene: TRBV5-6
j_gene: TRBJ1-2
d_gene: NA
CDR3aa: CASSLGVHRGYTF

len: 16
abundance: NA
v_gene: TRBV19
j_gene: TRBJ1-4
d_gene: NA
CDR3aa: CASSTQRQALYEKLFF

len: 16
abundance: NA
v_gene: TRBV29-1
j_gene: TRBJ2-2
d_gene: TRBD1
CDR3aa: CSALSGGAVDTGELFF

len: 15
abundance: NA
v_gene: TRBV29-1
j_gene: TRBJ2-1
d_gene: TRBD2
CDR3aa: CSVEESGRAFPEQFF

len: 14
abundance: NA
v_gene: TRBV30
j_gene: TRBJ1-5
d_gene: NA
CDR3aa: CAWGKRDRDQPQHF

len: 12
abundance: NA
v_gene: TRBV4-1
j_gene: TRBJ2-3
d_gene: NA
CDR3aa: CASSGQTDTQYF

len: 14
abundance: NA
v_gene: TRBV2
j_gene: TRBJ2-5
d_gene: TRBD2
CDR3aa: CASSPGTSFETQYF

len: 13
abundance: NA
v_gene: TRBV5-4
j_gene: TRBJ1-1
d_gene: NA
CDR3aa: CASSLGGGTEAFF

len: 13
abundance: NA
v_gene: TRBV19
j_gene: TRBJ2-7
d_gene: NA
CDR3aa: CATRDTDSYEQYF

len: 15
abundance: NA
v_gene: TRBV18
j_gene: TRBJ2-7
d_gene: TRBD1
CDR3aa: CASSPNWGTGNEQYF

len: 13
abundance: NA
v_gene: TRBV14
j_gene: TRBJ1-1
d_gene: NA
CDR3aa: CASSRQRNTEAFF

len: 14
abundance: NA
v_gene: TRBV28
j_gene: TRBJ1-6
d_gene: NA
CDR3aa: CASRVGRLNSPLHF

len: 13
abundance: NA
v_gene: TRBV11-2
j_gene: TRBJ2-5
d_gene: NA
CDR3aa: CASSTGYQETQYF

len: 18
abundance: NA
v_gene: TRBV2
j_gene: TRBJ2-1
d_gene: NA
CDR3aa: CASSATGGGSSYYNEQFF

len: 13
abundance: NA
v_gene: TRBV5-1
j_gene: TRBJ2-2
d_gene: NA
CDR3aa: CASSLDSTGELFF

len: 14
abundance: NA
v_gene: TRBV7-9
j_gene: TRBJ1-2
d_gene: TRBD1
CDR3aa: CASSSTGILYGYTF

len: 15
abundance: once
v_gene: TRBV14
j_gene: TRBJ1-2
d_gene: TRBD1
CDR3aa: CASSQERGQYYGYTF

len: 11
abundance: NA
v_gene: TRBV20-1
j_gene: TRBJ2-3
d_gene: NA
CDR3aa: CSAGRPDTQYF

len: 13
abundance: NA
v_gene: TRBV7-9
j_gene: TRBJ2-7
d_gene: NA
CDR3aa: CASSLTSNYEQYF

len: 13
abundance: NA
v_gene: TRBV7-9
j_gene: TRBJ2-5
d_gene: TRBD2
CDR3aa: CASSSRYEREEYF

len: 15
abundance: NA
v_gene: TRBV7-6
j_gene: TRBJ1-1
d_gene: TRBD1
CDR3aa: CASSPWDRGNTEAFF

len: 14
abundance: NA
v_gene: TRBV29-1
j_gene: TRBJ1-1
d_gene: NA
CDR3aa: CSVEDLLRGNEAFF

len: 17
abundance: NA
v_gene: TRBV19
j_gene: TRBJ2-2
d_gene: TRBD2
CDR3aa: CASSTRFSGTNTGELFF

len: 16
abundance: few
v_gene: TRBV15
j_gene: TRBJ1-6
d_gene: NA
CDR3aa: CATSRDRRLQNSPLHF

len: 16
abundance: NA
v_gene: TRBV4-2
j_gene: TRBJ1-2
d_gene: NA
CDR3aa: CASSQDRLDVNYGYTF

len: 17
abundance: NA
v_gene: TRBV5-6
j_gene: TRBJ2-1
d_gene: TRBD2
CDR3aa: CASSLVSGGPLLNEQFF